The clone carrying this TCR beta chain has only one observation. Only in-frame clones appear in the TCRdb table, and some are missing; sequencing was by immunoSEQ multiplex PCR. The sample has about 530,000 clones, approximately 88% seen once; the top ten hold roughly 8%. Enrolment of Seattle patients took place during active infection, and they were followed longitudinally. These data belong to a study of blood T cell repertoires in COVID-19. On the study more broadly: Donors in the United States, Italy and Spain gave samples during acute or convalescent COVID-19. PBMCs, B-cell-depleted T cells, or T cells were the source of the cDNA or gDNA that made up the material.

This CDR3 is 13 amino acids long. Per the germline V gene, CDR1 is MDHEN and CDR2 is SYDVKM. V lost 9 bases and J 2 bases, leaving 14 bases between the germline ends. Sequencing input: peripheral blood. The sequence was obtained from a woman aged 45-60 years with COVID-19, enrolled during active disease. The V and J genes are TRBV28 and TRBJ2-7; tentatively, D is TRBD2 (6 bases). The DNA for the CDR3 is TGTGCCAGTACGGGACTGACCACCTACGAGCAGTACTTC. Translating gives CASTGLTTYEQYF.